These 5 T cell receptor beta chains were all obtained from the same sample, sequenced in a study of tumor-infiltrating lymphocytes in primary liver carcinoma. Researchers drew blood RNA from unsorted whole blood and extracted germline DNA as well. A primer in the constant region served to generate TCR beta cDNA from roughly 520 ng of total RNA. Construction of TCR beta libraries relied on three successive nested multiplex PCR rounds employing slightly modified ARM-PCR. The first two PCR rounds, roughly 9 cycles each, used TRBV1-TRBV30 forward primers and a C-beta reverse primer. TCRdb re-called the multiplex PCR reads through MiXCR, storing one row per CDR3 protein. The table lists hundreds of thousands of distinct CDR3 sequences, 65% of them singletons, with roughly 9% in the top ten. Specimen: peripheral blood. These receptors were taken from a man aged 40-55 years with primary liver carcinoma and hepatitis B virus infection.

The chain employs TRBV4-2 and TRBJ2-4; 7 bases are a match to TRBD2. Germline V gene lookup returns CDR1 LGHNA and CDR2 YNFKEQ. The trim removed 6 bases at V and 13 bases at J, leaving 24 bases unmatched. The CDR3 extends over 17 amino acids. CDR3 in DNA: TGTGCCAGCAGTCCCCTCCGGGCGGGAGCGGCGTACAATGAGCAGTACTTC. Its protein product is CASSPLRAGAAYNEQYF.

In the case of this clonotype: Sequence at one end of the junction differs from germline and may be a read error. The chain uses TRBV11-3 and TRBJ2-5; D is possibly TRBD1 (5 bases). This CDR3 region has 13 residues. The germline CDR1 and CDR2 sequences are SGHNT and YENEEA. The CDR3 loop reads CASSSIQVETRYF. CDR3 nucleotide sequence: TGTGCCAGCAGCTCAATACAGGTCGAGACCCGGTACTTC.

In regard to this clonotype: One junction end does not reproduce the germline sequence, and a read error may be involved. The chain links TRBV11-1 to TRBJ2-3; 9 nucleotides line up with TRBD2. Germline CDR1 is SGHAT and CDR2 is FQDESV (reference sequence). The CDR3 consists of 17 residues. DNA of the CDR3: TGCACCAGCAGCTTGGCGACTAGCGGTTCGAGGGGGGATACGCAGTATTTT. This translates into CTSSLATSGSRGDTQYF.

This clonotype was seen more than once but under ten times. This chain uses TRBV4-1 with TRBJ2-1; 8 bases line up with TRBD1. CDR3 length: 14 residues. Germline V CDR1 and CDR2: MGHRA, YSYEKL. V gave up 4 bases and J gave up 8 bases; unmatched junction bases: 7. The DNA of the CDR3 is TGCGCCAGCAGCCTAACGACAGGGGCGGATGAGCAGTTCTTC. This sequence encodes CASSLTTGADEQFF.

This chain links TRBV11-2 with TRBJ2-1; no firm D call. Germline V gene sequence: CDR1 SGHAT, CDR2 FQNNGV. The V end lost 5 bases, the J end lost 8 bases, and 13 bases lay between the germline ends. The CDR3 runs to 13 residues. The chain's CDR3 is CASSPLRGDEQFF. Written as DNA, the CDR3 is TGTGCCAGCAGCCCCCTTCGCGGCGATGAGCAGTTCTTC.